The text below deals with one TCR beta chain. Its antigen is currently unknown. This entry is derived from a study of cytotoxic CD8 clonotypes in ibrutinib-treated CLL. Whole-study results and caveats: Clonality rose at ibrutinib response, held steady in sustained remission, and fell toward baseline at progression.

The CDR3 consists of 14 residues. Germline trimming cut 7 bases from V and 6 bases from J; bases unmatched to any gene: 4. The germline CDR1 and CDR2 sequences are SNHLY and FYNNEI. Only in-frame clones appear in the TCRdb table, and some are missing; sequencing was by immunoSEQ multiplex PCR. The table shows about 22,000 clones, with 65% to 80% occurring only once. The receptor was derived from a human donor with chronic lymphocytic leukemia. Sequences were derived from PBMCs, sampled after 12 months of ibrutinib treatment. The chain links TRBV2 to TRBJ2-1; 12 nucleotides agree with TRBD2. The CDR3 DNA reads TGTGCCAGCATCGGGACTAGCGGGCCCAATGAGCAGTTCTTC. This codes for CASIGTSGPNEQFF.